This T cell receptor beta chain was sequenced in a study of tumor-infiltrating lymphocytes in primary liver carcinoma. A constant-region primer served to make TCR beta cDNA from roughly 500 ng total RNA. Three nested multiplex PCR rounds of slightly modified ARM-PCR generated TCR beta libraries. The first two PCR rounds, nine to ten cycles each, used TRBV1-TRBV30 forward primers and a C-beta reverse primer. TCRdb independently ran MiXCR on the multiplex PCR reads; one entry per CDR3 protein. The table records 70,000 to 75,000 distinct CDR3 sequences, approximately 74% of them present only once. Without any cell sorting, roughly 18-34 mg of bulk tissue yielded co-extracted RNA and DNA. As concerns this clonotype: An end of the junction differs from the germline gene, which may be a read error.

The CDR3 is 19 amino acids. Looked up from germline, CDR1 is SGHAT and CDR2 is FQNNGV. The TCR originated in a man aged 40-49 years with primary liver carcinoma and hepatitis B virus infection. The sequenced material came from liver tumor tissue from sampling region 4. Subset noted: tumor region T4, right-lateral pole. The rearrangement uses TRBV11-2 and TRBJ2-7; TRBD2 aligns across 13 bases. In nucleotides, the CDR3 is TGTACCAGCAGCTTAATTACTAGCGGGAGGGCCTACCCTCCCCACGAGCAGTACTTC. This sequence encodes CTSSLITSGRAYPPHEQYF.